This T cell receptor beta chain was profiled in a study of Graves' ophthalmopathy and Graves' hyperthyroidism. The CDR3 runs 19 residues. CDR1 and CDR2 from the germline V gene are GTSNPN and SVGIG (reference sequence). Trimming removed 3 bases from V and 0 bases from J, with 23 bases in between. This clonotype has a handful of counts. Antigen unknown. Study observations and caveats: A model of 13 signatures distinguished ophthalmopathy from stable hyperthyroidism at about 86% sensitivity and nearly 82% specificity.

TCR beta CDR3 amplification used RNA transcripts. The authors performed first-round RT-PCR with HTBI primers and then a second-round multiplex PCR. TCRdb processed the multiplex PCR reads anew with MiXCR; each CDR3 protein has one entry. Of 450,000 or so distinct CDR3 sequences in the sample, approximately 14% were seen once. Pregnancy or lactation, uncontrolled infections and other autoimmune diseases were grounds for excluding patients. More than 7.5 ml of fresh blood yielded the PBMCs by density gradient. The TCR sequence derives from a woman aged 25 to 39 with Graves' ophthalmopathy. The sample was blood. The rearrangement links TRBV30 to TRBJ2-2; a possible D gene is TRBD2 (6 bases). The CDR3 DNA follows: TGTGCCTGGAGGCCTTTTTTCTCGGATAGCGGACCGAACACCGGGGAGCTGTTTTTT. It is translated as CAWRPFFSDSGPNTGELFF.